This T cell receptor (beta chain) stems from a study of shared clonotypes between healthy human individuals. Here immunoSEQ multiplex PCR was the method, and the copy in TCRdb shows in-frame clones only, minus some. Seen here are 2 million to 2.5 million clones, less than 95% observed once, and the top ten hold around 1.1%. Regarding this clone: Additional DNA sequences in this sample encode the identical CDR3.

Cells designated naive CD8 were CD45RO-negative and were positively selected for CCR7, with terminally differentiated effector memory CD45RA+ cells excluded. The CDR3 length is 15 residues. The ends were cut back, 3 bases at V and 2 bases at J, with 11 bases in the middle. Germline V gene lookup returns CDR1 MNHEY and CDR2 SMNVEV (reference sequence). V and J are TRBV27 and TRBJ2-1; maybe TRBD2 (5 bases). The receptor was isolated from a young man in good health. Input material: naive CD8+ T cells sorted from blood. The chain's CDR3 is CASSLGGPTYNEQFF. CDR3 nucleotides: TGTGCCAGCAGTTTGGGCGGGCCCACCTACAATGAGCAGTTCTTC.